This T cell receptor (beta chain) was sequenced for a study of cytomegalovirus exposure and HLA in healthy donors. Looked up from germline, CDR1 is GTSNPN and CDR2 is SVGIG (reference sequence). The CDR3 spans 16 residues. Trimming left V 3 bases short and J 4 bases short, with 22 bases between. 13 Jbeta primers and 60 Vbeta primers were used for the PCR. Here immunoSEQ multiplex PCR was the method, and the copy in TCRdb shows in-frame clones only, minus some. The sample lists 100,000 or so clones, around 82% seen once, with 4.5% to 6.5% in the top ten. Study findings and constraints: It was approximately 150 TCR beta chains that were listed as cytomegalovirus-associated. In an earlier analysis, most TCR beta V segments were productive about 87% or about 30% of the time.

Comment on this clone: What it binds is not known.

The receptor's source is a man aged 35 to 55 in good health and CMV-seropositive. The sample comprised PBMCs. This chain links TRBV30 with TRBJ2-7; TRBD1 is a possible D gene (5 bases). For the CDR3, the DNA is TGTGCCTGGAGACTCCCACAGGCTATTCTACCTTACGAGCAGTACTTC. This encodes CAWRLPQAILPYEQYF.